This entry features one TCR beta chain sequence. Its matching antigen is unknown. The record originates from a study of early T cells in non-severe SARS-CoV-2 infection. As for the study in general: Bulk RNA from unsorted whole blood was sequenced; chains were unpaired.

Tagging with unique molecular identifiers was applied to individual cDNA molecules. Via MiXCR, TCRdb re-called the 5' RACE reads, giving one row per CDR3 protein. The data hold about 30,000 distinct CDR3 sequences, with 5% to 6.5% observed a single time. Regarding the study as a whole: The VDJdb matching leaned toward anti-spike CD8 responses and overlooked private and CD4 specificities.

This TCR came from an adult who was a healthcare worker with PCR-confirmed SARS-CoV-2 infection or an uninfected control (not recorded which). Sequenced material: whole blood.

As DNA, the CDR3 is TGTGCCAGCAGCTTAGGGACAGATACGCAGTATTTT. It yields the protein CASSLGTDTQYF. The chain recombines TRBV7-2 with TRBJ2-3; D not resolved. Per the germline V gene, CDR1 is SGHTA and CDR2 is FQGNSA. CDR3 size: 12 residues. Deletions cut 1 base from V and 3 bases from J, with 2 bases between.